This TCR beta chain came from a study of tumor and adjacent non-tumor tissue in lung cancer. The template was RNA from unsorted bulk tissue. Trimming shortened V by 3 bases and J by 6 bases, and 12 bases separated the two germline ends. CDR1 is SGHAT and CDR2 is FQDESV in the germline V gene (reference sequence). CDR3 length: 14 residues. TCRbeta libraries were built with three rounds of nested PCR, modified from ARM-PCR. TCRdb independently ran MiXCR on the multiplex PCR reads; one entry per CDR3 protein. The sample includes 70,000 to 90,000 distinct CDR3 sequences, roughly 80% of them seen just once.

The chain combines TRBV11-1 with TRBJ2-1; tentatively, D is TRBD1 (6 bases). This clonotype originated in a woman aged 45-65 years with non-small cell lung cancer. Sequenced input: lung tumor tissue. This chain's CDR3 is CASSFRQAFNEQFF. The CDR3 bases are TGTGCCAGCAGCTTTCGACAGGCTTTCAATGAGCAGTTCTTC.